These 2 T cell receptor beta chains were all obtained from the same sample, sequenced in a study of blood T cell repertoires in COVID-19. The table came from immunoSEQ multiplex PCR; TCRdb's copy has only in-frame clones and leaves some out. In the table there are about 140,000 clones, about four fifths of which are singletons. The sequenced sample consisted of PBMCs or T cells enriched from blood (not recorded which). The receptors derive from a man aged 40-49 years with acute COVID-19.

The chain couples TRBV6-1 to TRBJ1-2; no clear D. CDR1 is MNHNS, CDR2 SASEGT, per germline. The CDR3 loop spans 14 amino acids. The ends were cut back, 2 bases at V and 5 bases at J, with 12 bases in the middle. The chain's CDR3 is CASSEYPVRYGYTF. CDR3 nucleotide sequence: TGTGCCAGCAGTGAATACCCTGTGAGGTATGGCTACACCTTC.

The gene calls are TRBV28 and TRBJ1-1; D uncertain. V was cut by 6 bases and J by 5 bases, with 19 bases left in between. Germline CDR1 reads MDHEN; CDR2 reads SYDVKM. CDR3 length: 15 amino acids. CDR3 bases: TGTGCCAGCAGCCAAAGCCGAGGGTTGTGGACTGAAGCTTTCTTT. This codes for CASSQSRGLWTEAFF.